The 18 T cell receptor beta chains reported below all come from one sample, sequenced in a study of response to subunit inactivated influenza vaccine. TCRdb re-analysed the RT-PCR reads in MiXCR, keeping a single row per CDR3 protein. Of some 480,000 distinct CDR3 sequences in the sample, about a tenth were seen once. The sequencing used PBMCs from blood, collected around seven weeks after vaccination. The receptors originated from a man aged 45 to 65 who received an inactivated influenza vaccine.

This clonotype was detected many times. The rearrangement uses TRBV12-3 or TRBV12-4 and TRBJ2-7; D may match TRBD1 or TRBD2 (5 bases each). Trimming cost V 4 bases and J 3 bases, with 16 bases left between them. The CDR3 is 15 residues long. The CDR3 is CASSWELGLSYEQYF. Written as DNA, the CDR3 is TGTGCCAGCAGTTGGGAGTTGGGGCTGAGCTACGAGCAGTACTTC.

This clonotype came up many times. The chain joins TRBV12-3 or TRBV12-4 to TRBJ1-1; 7 bases line up with TRBD1. The CDR3 sequence is 14 residues long. V lost 0 bases, J lost 7 bases, and 5 bases stayed unmatched. The CDR3 sequence is CASSLAAGGIEAFF. The CDR3 DNA follows: TGTGCCAGCAGTTTAGCGGCAGGGGGGATTGAAGCTTTCTTT.

This clonotype has a handful of counts. V gene TRBV3-1 combines with J gene TRBJ2-7; 8 bases map to TRBD2. V shed 0 bases, J shed 2 bases, and the junction held 3 bases outside the gene matches. Germline CDR1 reads LGHDT; CDR2 reads YNNKEL (reference sequence). The CDR3 extends over 15 amino acids. CDR3 in amino acids: CASSQDVGLAYEQYF. For the CDR3, the DNA is TGTGCCAGCAGCCAAGATGTGGGACTAGCCTACGAGCAGTACTTC.

The chain is built from TRBV7-2 and TRBJ2-1; D not certain. Trimming took 4 bases from V and 0 from J, leaving 7 bases between them. The length of the CDR3 is 14 residues. Germline V gene sequence: CDR1 SGHTA, CDR2 FQGNSA. The CDR3 sequence is CASSYGLSYNEQFF. The CDR3 bases are TGTGCCAGCAGCTATGGGCTCTCCTACAATGAGCAGTTCTTC.

The chain combines TRBV3-1 with TRBJ2-5; 8 bases are shared with TRBD2. This CDR3 spans 14 amino acids. V gave up 4 bases and J gave up 2 bases; unmatched junction bases: 3. Looked up from germline, CDR1 is LGHDT and CDR2 is YNNKEL (reference sequence). CDR3 coding DNA: TGTGCCAGCAGCCTGGGGACTAGACAAGAGACCCAGTACTTC. Residues: CASSLGTRQETQYF.

This clonotype has only a few counts. The chain links TRBV7-9 to TRBJ2-7, with D perhaps TRBD1 (6 bases). Germline CDR1 is SEHNR and CDR2 is FQNEAQ (reference sequence). This CDR3 spans 16 amino acids. V was cut by 7 bases and J by 3 bases, with 22 bases left in between. DNA of the CDR3: TGTGCCAGCACCGACAAACGAGTGGACAGTGGCTACGAGCAGTACTTC. Protein product: CASTDKRVDSGYEQYF.

The chain links TRBV7-9 to TRBJ2-5; 14 positions match TRBD2. Trimming at V came to 4 bases and at J to 5 bases, leaving 6 bases not matched to a gene. CDR1 and CDR2 (germline): SEHNR, FQNEAQ (reference sequence). The CDR3 has 16 amino acids. The CDR3 here is CASSSMTSGGVETQYF. The CDR3 DNA follows: TGTGCCAGCAGCTCGATGACTAGCGGGGGGGTCGAGACCCAGTACTTC.

Details on this clonotype: A much larger clone sits a single nucleotide away, making a read error possible. V gene TRBV5-6 combines with J gene TRBJ2-5, with 8 bases matching TRBD1. The CDR3 spans 14 residues. CDR1 is SGHDT and CDR2 is YYEEEE in the germline V gene. Trimming took 7 bases from V and 3 from J; bases not matched to a gene: 8. Here the CDR3 reads CASGEPGQEETQYF. The CDR3 DNA reads as TGTGCCAGCGGCGAACCGGGACAGGAAGAGACCCAGTACTTC.

This clonotype showed up just a few times. The chain joins TRBV6-4 to TRBJ2-7; D unresolved. The V end lost 2 bases, the J end lost 0 bases, and 8 bases lay between the germline ends. The germline V gene encodes CDR1 MRHNA and CDR2 SNTAGT. The CDR3 sequence is 14 residues long. In DNA form, the CDR3 reads TGTGCCAGCAGTGACGCCCTTGACTCCTACGAGCAGTACTTC. Translated: CASSDALDSYEQYF.

The rearrangement links TRBV28 to TRBJ2-3; D not certain. CDR1 and CDR2 (germline): MDHEN, SYDVKM. This CDR3 contains 14 residues. V gave up 3 bases and J gave up 3 bases, with 10 bases separating them. This chain's CDR3 is CASSFRLVTDTQYF. DNA of the CDR3: TGTGCCAGCAGTTTCCGACTGGTTACAGATACGCAGTATTTT.

This clonotype came up many times. The V gene is TRBV27, the J gene TRBJ2-2; D call uncertain. CDR1 and CDR2 from the germline V gene are MNHEY and SMNVEV (reference sequence). V lost 3 bases to trimming and J lost 6 bases, with 5 bases between them. CDR3 length: 12 amino acids. CDR3 nucleotide sequence: TGTGCCAGCAGTTTGATATCCGGGGAGCTGTTTTTT. Translating gives CASSLISGELFF.

The chain carries TRBV7-2 and TRBJ2-5, with TRBD2 matching over 9 bases. J lost 7 bases, V lost 1 base, and 13 bases had no gene match. CDR3 length: 17 amino acids. Per the germline V gene, CDR1 is SGHTA and CDR2 is FQGNSA. CDR3 nucleotides: TGTGCCAGCAGCTTAGTAGCGAGCGGGGGGCCAGGGAGGACCCAGTACTTC. Residues: CASSLVASGGPGRTQYF. Supplemented by reference TRBV7-2 and TRBJ2-5, the full variable domain reads GAGVSQSPSNKVTEKGKDVELRCDPISGHTALYWYRQSLGQGLEFLIYFQGNSAPDKSGLPSDRFSAERTGGSVSTLTIQRTQQEDSAVYLCASSLVASGGPGRTQYFGPGTRLLVL.

This sequence joins TRBV23-1 and TRBJ2-7; TRBD1 is a possible D gene (6 bases). TRBV23-1 is an open reading frame whose function is uncertain. V was pared by 3 bases and J by 6 bases, with 12 bases between. This CDR3 spans 13 amino acids. CDR3 in amino acids: CASSHHGTLEQYF. The CDR3 DNA is TGCGCCAGCAGTCATCACGGGACACTCGAGCAGTACTTC.

This clonotype has more than one count but fewer than ten. The gene calls are TRBV11-2 and TRBJ2-1; 14 nucleotides line up with TRBD2. This CDR3 has 19 amino acids. After removal of 0 bases from V and 4 bases from J, the junction contained 8 bases not matched to a gene. The germline V gene has CDR1 SGHAT and CDR2 FQNNGV. The chain's CDR3 is CASSLDGTSGSLLYNEQFF. CDR3 nucleotide sequence: TGTGCCAGCAGCTTAGACGGGACTAGCGGGAGCCTCCTTTACAATGAGCAGTTCTTC. Combining the CDR3 with reference TRBV11-2 and TRBJ2-1 gives the whole variable domain EAGVAQSPRYKIIEKRQSVAFWCNPISGHATLYWYQQILGQGPKLLIQFQNNGVVDDSQLPKDRFSAERLKGVDSTLKIQPAKLEDSAVYLCASSLDGTSGSLLYNEQFFGPGTRLTVL.

This clonotype was found a few times. This chain joins TRBV24-1 and TRBJ1-2; 7 bases agree with TRBD1. Germline lookup yields CDR1 KGHDR and CDR2 SFDVKD. CDR3 length: 15 residues. V was clipped by 3 bases and J by 1 base; unmatched bases: 4. The CDR3 sequence: CATSDPGQDNYGYTF. CDR3 sequence (DNA): TGTGCCACCAGTGATCCAGGACAGGATAACTATGGCTACACCTTC.

The chain links TRBV7-2 to TRBJ1-1; 9 bases map to TRBD1. Germline V gene data show CDR1 as SGHTA and CDR2 as FQGNSA. V gave up 5 bases and J gave up 3 bases; unmatched junction bases: 7. CDR3 length: 15 amino acids. The CDR3 DNA reads as TGTGCCAGCAGCCTGGGGACAGGGTTCCACACTGAAGCTTTCTTT. Protein sequence: CASSLGTGFHTEAFF.

The chain is built from TRBV2 and TRBJ2-3; D possibly corresponds to TRBD1 (6 bases). V was trimmed by 4 bases and J by 5 bases, leaving 31 bases between them. CDR1 is SNHLY and CDR2 is FYNNEI in the germline V gene. The CDR3 covers 20 residues. In DNA, the CDR3 is TGTGCCAGCAGTGTTCCACAGGGCCCTCGGGGAGTAGTTTGGGAAGATACGCAGTATTTT. It is translated as CASSVPQGPRGVVWEDTQYF. The whole variable domain, remainder taken from reference TRBV2 and TRBJ2-3, is EPEVTQTPSHQVTQMGQEVILRCVPISNHLYFYWYRQILGQKVEFLVSFYNNEISEKSEIFDDQFSVERPDGSNFTLKIRSTKLEDSAMYFCASSVPQGPRGVVWEDTQYFGPGTRLTVL.

This clonotype was seen repeatedly, ten times or more. The chain joins TRBV20-1 to TRBJ2-7, with 11 bases matching TRBD2. V shed 2 bases and J 2 bases; nucleotides not matched to a gene: 8. Per the germline V gene, CDR1 is DFQATT and CDR2 is SNEGSKA (reference sequence). CDR3 length: 16 residues. As DNA, the CDR3 is TGCAGTGCTAGACGACCGGGACTAGCGGTGACCTACGAGCAGTACTTC. This translates into CSARRPGLAVTYEQYF.